The entry below describes one TCR beta chain. This sample was included in a study of CD8 T cells in ankylosing spondylitis. TCRdb ran MiXCR on the 5' RACE reads and lists one entry per CDR3 protein. The sample includes some 270,000 distinct CDR3 sequences, roughly 32% of them seen just once. The CDR3 loop spans 12 amino acids. Trimming removed 5 bases at V and 3 bases at J, with 9 bases between. Per the germline V gene, CDR1 is SGHRS and CDR2 is YFSETQ. Sequencing was performed on blood, either unsorted or a sorted T cell fraction (not recorded which). This chain uses TRBV5-1 with TRBJ2-7, with D possibly called TRBD1 or TRBD2 (5 bases each). This sequence was found in a male donor with ankylosing spondylitis or in good health (not recorded which). The CDR3 here is CASRRDGYEQYF. The CDR3 bases are TGCGCCAGCAGGAGGGACGGCTACGAGCAGTACTTC. The full variable domain, rest sourced from reference TRBV5-1 and TRBJ2-7, is KAGVTQTPRYLIKTRGQQVTLSCSPISGHRSVSWYQQTPGQGLQFLFEYFSETQRNKGNFPGRFSGRQFSNSRSEMNVSTLELGDSALYLCASRRDGYEQYFGPGTRLTVT.